This entry lists 20 T cell receptor beta chains sequenced from one sample in a study of CD8 T cells in Susac syndrome. The RNA input was roughly 0.45 to 1 ug, and it was reverse transcribed with random hexamers. TCRdb reanalysed the immunoSEQ multiplex PCR reads using MiXCR and keeps one entry per CDR3 protein. Of over 95,000 distinct CDR3 sequences in the sample, 92% were seen once. Input material: CD8+ T cells from PBMCs. The source is a human donor in good health.

The CDR3 DNA sequence: TGTGCCAGCAGTGAAGCGCTTCACGAGGGCTCCTACGAGCAGTACTTC. Its translation: CASSEALHEGSYEQYF. The chain uses TRBV2 and TRBJ2-7, with a possible D match to TRBD2 (5 bases). V was shortened by 0 bases and J by 0 bases, with 12 bases between the two germline ends. CDR3 size: 16 residues. The germline V gene encodes CDR1 SNHLY and CDR2 FYNNEI.

V usage is TRBV23-1 and J usage is TRBJ2-1; 7 bases align to TRBD1. TRBV23-1 is noted as an ORF with a role that remains uncertain. V gave up 3 bases and J gave up 4 bases; unmatched junction bases: 12. The CDR3 contains 17 residues. This CDR3 is CASSHFPRQGEYNEQFF. The DNA for the CDR3 is TGCGCCAGCAGTCATTTTCCCCGGCAGGGGGAATACAATGAGCAGTTCTTC.

This chain joins TRBV30 and TRBJ2-2; D remains ambiguous. Germline CDR1 reads GTSNPN; CDR2 reads SVGIG (reference sequence). The CDR3 sequence is 14 residues long. The germline V and J ends were trimmed by 0 bases and 1 base, with 6 bases remaining between them. CDR3 DNA: TGTGCCTGGAGTGTACGCAGGAACACCGGGGAGCTGTTTTTT. Protein sequence: CAWSVRRNTGELFF.

The chain uses TRBV5-6 and TRBJ1-5; TRBD1 might be the D (6 bases). Germline loops: CDR1 SGHDT, CDR2 YYEEEE. The length of the CDR3 is 18 residues. Trimming removed 0 bases from V and 1 base from J, with 17 bases in between. As DNA, the CDR3 is TGTGCCAGCAGCTTGGGGCCGAGCACGGGGACAAGCAATCAGCCCCAGCATTTT. This translates into CASSLGPSTGTSNQPQHF.

The rearrangement links TRBV4-3 to TRBJ2-1, with 8 bases that match TRBD2. The CDR3 runs 15 residues. The ends lost 1 base at V and 4 bases at J; junction bases unmatched: 3. The germline gives CDR1 LGHNA, CDR2 YSLEER. CDR3 DNA sequence: TGCGCCAGCAGCCAAGGCGCTAGCGGGTACAATGAGCAGTTCTTC. Translated, it gives CASSQGASGYNEQFF.

V usage is TRBV7-2 and J usage is TRBJ1-2; the D gene is possibly TRBD1 (5 bases). The CDR3 covers 14 residues. V gave up 5 bases and J gave up 4 bases, with 14 bases separating them. Per the germline V gene, CDR1 is SGHTA and CDR2 is FQGNSA. The DNA for the CDR3 is TGTGCCAGCAGCCGCGACAGTTTATCCTATGGCTACACCTTC. Translation gives CASSRDSLSYGYTF.

The chain recombines TRBV2 with TRBJ1-4, with 12 bases that match TRBD1. After removal of 3 bases from V and 5 bases from J, the junction contained 7 bases not matched to a gene. The CDR3 spans 17 residues. CDR1 is SNHLY, CDR2 FYNNEI, per germline. CDR3 loop: CASSEGTGGRGNEKLFF. DNA for the CDR3: TGTGCCAGCAGTGAGGGGACAGGGGGCCGGGGAAATGAAAAACTGTTTTTT.

DNA of the CDR3: TGTGCCATCAGGGAGGGGACAGGGGATGCTTTCTTT. It encodes CAIREGTGDAFF. V is TRBV10-3 and J is TRBJ1-1; TRBD1 agrees at 10 bases. CDR3 length: 12 amino acids. Per germline, CDR1 ENHRY and CDR2 SYGVKD. V shed 6 bases, J shed 11 bases, and the junction held 6 bases outside the gene matches.

This clonotype is a singleton in its sample. V usage is TRBV29-1 and J usage is TRBJ1-1; D is perhaps TRBD1 (6 bases). The ends were cut back, 7 bases at V and 4 bases at J, with 19 bases in the middle. The CDR3 consists of 14 residues. Germline V CDR1 and CDR2: SQVTM, ANQGSEA. CDR3 DNA sequence: TGCAGCGCCAACCCCGGACAGCGGAGCACTGAAGCTTTCTTT. Encoded protein: CSANPGQRSTEAFF.

The chain couples TRBV19 to TRBJ2-1; D possibly corresponds to TRBD1 (6 bases). The CDR3 runs to 10 residues. Germline V gene data show CDR1 as LNHDA and CDR2 as SQIVND (reference sequence). V was clipped by 9 bases and J by 8 bases, with 8 bases between them. The CDR3, as DNA: TGTGCCAGCGGACAGCATGAGCAGTTCTTC. Its protein product is CASGQHEQFF.

This rearrangement joins TRBV29-1 to TRBJ2-1, with D possibly being TRBD2 (6 bases). The germline CDR1 and CDR2 sequences are SQVTM and ANQGSEA. The CDR3 is 14 amino acids. V was clipped by 7 bases and J by 9 bases, with 22 bases between them. The CDR3 loop is CSGQSGQAGGEQFF. The CDR3 DNA sequence: TGCAGCGGACAATCTGGGCAGGCCGGGGGTGAGCAGTTCTTC.

This clonotype was detected only once. The genes are TRBV20-1 and TRBJ2-7; 8 bases align to TRBD1. The germline gives CDR1 DFQATT, CDR2 SNEGSKA (reference sequence). The CDR3 has 15 amino acids. J gave up 2 bases and V 5 bases, and 11 bases lay outside the gene matches. CDR3 coding DNA: TGCAGTGCTCCAGGACAGGGCGGAACGGCCTACGAGCAGTACTTC. Translating it yields CSAPGQGGTAYEQYF.

The V call is TRBV24-1, the J call TRBJ1-1, with D hard to call. With 9 bases removed from V and 0 bases from J, the gap between germline ends came to 22 bases. CDR3 size: 17 residues. The germline gives CDR1 KGHDR, CDR2 SFDVKD. The CDR3 DNA reads as TGTGCCACCGGCTCCCCGCGCAAGGGCCCCTTGAACACTGAAGCTTTCTTT. Translation: CATGSPRKGPLNTEAFF.

J is TRBJ2-6 and V is TRBV7-9, with 7 nucleotides matching TRBD1. This CDR3 has 19 residues. Germline values: CDR1 SEHNR, CDR2 FQNEAQ (reference sequence). With V trimmed by 3 bases and J by 1 base, 12 bases remained unmatched. CDR3 amino acids: CASSFPTGKSLSGANVLTF. CDR3 DNA sequence: TGTGCCAGCAGCTTCCCGACAGGGAAGTCCCTTTCTGGGGCCAACGTCCTGACTTTC.

This clonotype was recorded once. V is TRBV4-3 and J is TRBJ1-2, with D possibly TRBD1 on 5 matching bases. V lost 0 bases and J 6 bases, leaving 8 bases between the germline ends. The CDR3 runs 13 residues. Germline V gene sequence: CDR1 LGHNA, CDR2 YSLEER. The CDR3: CASSQEGVNGYTF. CDR3 sequence (DNA): TGCGCCAGCAGCCAAGAGGGGGTCAATGGCTACACCTTC.

This clonotype was seen more than once but under ten times. This rearrangement joins TRBV12-3 or TRBV12-4 to TRBJ2-1; 8 bases match TRBD2. The junction had 7 bases not matched to a gene; V was cut back by 2 bases and J by 10 bases. The CDR3 is made up of 14 amino acids. CDR3 region: CASSLRAGAGEQFF. In DNA, the CDR3 is TGTGCCAGCAGTTTAAGAGCGGGGGCGGGGGAGCAGTTCTTC.

The CDR3 sequence: CASSKGPGGYEQYF. In nucleotides, the CDR3 is TGTGCCAGCAGCAAAGGACCTGGGGGCTACGAGCAGTACTTC. The gene calls are TRBV9 and TRBJ2-7; D might be TRBD1 or TRBD2, each matching 5 bases. V dropped 4 bases and J dropped 3 bases, with 14 bases sitting between them. The CDR3 length is 14 residues. CDR1 SGDLS and CDR2 YYNGEE come from the germline V gene.

The chain joins TRBV20-1 to TRBJ2-1; 7 nucleotides align to TRBD1. CDR3 length: 14 residues. The V segment lost 0 bases and the J segment 10 bases; nucleotides outside the gene matches: 9. The germline gives CDR1 DFQATT, CDR2 SNEGSKA (reference sequence). The CDR3 nucleotides read TGCAGTGCTAGAGATCTCCAGGGGGTGGGAGAGCAGTTCTTC. It yields the protein CSARDLQGVGEQFF.

This clonotype was counted between two and nine times. The CDR3 region is CASSLTPGQLNNEQFF. The CDR3 nucleotides read TGCGCCAGCAGCTTAACCCCGGGACAGCTTAACAATGAGCAGTTCTTC. V and J are TRBV5-1 and TRBJ2-1; 7 bases are a match to TRBD1. This CDR3 contains 16 residues. The germline CDR1 and CDR2 sequences are SGHRS and YFSETQ. The V segment lost 2 bases and the J segment 5 bases; nucleotides outside the gene matches: 10.

This chain joins TRBV29-1 and TRBJ2-3; 10 bases match TRBD2. The CDR3 consists of 14 residues. The junction had 2 bases not matched to a gene; V was cut back by 3 bases and J by 2 bases. CDR1 is SQVTM and CDR2 is ANQGSEA in the germline V gene. In DNA, the CDR3 is TGCAGCGTTGATAGCGGGGGGTACACAGATACGCAGTATTTT. This translates into CSVDSGGYTDTQYF.